The 21 T cell receptor beta chains below all came from one sample that was sequenced in a study of memory CD4+ T cells and cytomegalovirus serostatus. Single viable CD3+CD4+CD8-CD45RO+ cells were sorted as the memory CD4+ T cells. Clones were read by immunoSEQ multiplex PCR, and TCRdb kept only the in-frame ones, dropping some. The table includes 50,000 or so clones, around 78% detected once. The sample taken for sequencing was memory CD4+ T cells from blood. The receptors stem from an adult in good health and CMV-seronegative.

The chain links TRBV2 to TRBJ2-5; D remains unclear. The CDR3 consists of 15 residues. Between the trimmed V and J ends, which lost 2 bases and 4 bases, there was a span of 14 bases. Germline CDR1 and CDR2: SNHLY and FYNNEI. As DNA, the CDR3 is TGTGCCAGCAGTGAAAGAAGAGGCAGTACAGAGACCCAGTACTTC. Translating gives CASSERRGSTETQYF.

This chain connects TRBV7-9 to TRBJ2-5, with a tentative D call TRBD1 (6 bases). The CDR3 runs 15 residues. In germline, CDR1 is SEHNR, CDR2 FQNEAQ (reference sequence). V lost 6 bases and J lost 9, with 23 bases in between. CDR3 residues: CASRQGRLEGVAQYF. The CDR3 DNA reads TGTGCCAGCAGACAGGGACGCCTTGAGGGGGTTGCCCAGTACTTC.

The gene calls are TRBV4-3 and TRBJ1-1, with no clear D. The CDR3 has 14 amino acids. The V gene's germline CDR1 is LGHNA and CDR2 YSLEER. Between the trimmed V and J ends, which lost 1 base and 1 base, there was a span of 7 bases. This CDR3 reads CASSQGATNTEAFF. Written as DNA, the CDR3 is TGCGCCAGCAGCCAAGGGGCGACGAACACTGAAGCTTTCTTT.

This sequence joins TRBV7-2 and TRBJ1-6; 8 bases are a match to TRBD1. The CDR3 covers 19 residues. CDR1 is SGHTA, CDR2 FQGNSA, per germline. Trimming took 5 bases from V and 1 from J; bases not matched to a gene: 13. The CDR3 sequence: CASSHGFQGARSYNSPLHF. The CDR3 DNA follows: TGTGCCAGCAGCCATGGCTTTCAGGGGGCGCGGTCCTATAATTCACCCCTCCACTTT. The full variable domain, rest sourced from reference TRBV7-2 and TRBJ1-6, is GAGVSQSPSNKVTEKGKDVELRCDPISGHTALYWYRQSLGQGLEFLIYFQGNSAPDKSGLPSDRFSAERTGGSVSTLTIQRTQQEDSAVYLCASSHGFQGARSYNSPLHFGNGTRLTVT.

The rearrangement links TRBV19 to TRBJ1-2; tentative D call: TRBD1 (5 bases). CDR3 length: 15 amino acids. The V gene's germline CDR1 is LNHDA and CDR2 SQIVND (reference sequence). V lost 5 bases to trimming and J lost 2 bases, with 15 bases between them. CDR3 region: CASSPTRVWNYGYTF. CDR3 coding DNA: TGTGCCAGTAGTCCGACCAGGGTATGGAACTATGGCTACACCTTC. Full variable domain (remainder filled in from reference TRBV19 and TRBJ1-2): DGGITQSPKYLFRKEGQNVTLSCEQNLNHDAMYWYRQDPGQGLRLIYYSQIVNDFQKGDIAEGYSVSREKKESFPLTVTSAQKNPTAFYLCASSPTRVWNYGYTFGSGTRLTVV.

The chain joins TRBV27 to TRBJ1-2, with D perhaps TRBD1 (5 bases). Trimming stripped 2 bases from V and 1 base from J, with 14 bases between. Per germline, CDR1 MNHEY and CDR2 SMNVEV (reference sequence). The CDR3 totals 16 residues. The CDR3 here is CASSLGGGNYNYGYTF. For the CDR3, the DNA is TGTGCCAGCAGTTTAGGGGGGGGGAATTATAACTATGGCTACACCTTC.

J is TRBJ1-3 and V is TRBV5-1, with 7 positions matching TRBD1. V gave up 0 bases and J gave up 0 bases; unmatched junction bases: 3. CDR3 length: 16 residues. The V gene's germline CDR1 is SGHRS and CDR2 YFSETQ. CDR3 bases: TGCGCCAGCAGCTTGGGACAGGGAGGCTCTGGAAACACCATATATTTT. Amino acid sequence: CASSLGQGGSGNTIYF.

The genes are TRBV7-2 and TRBJ2-7; 7 positions match TRBD1. There are 18 residues in the CDR3. Unmatched junction bases numbered 14, after V lost 1 base and J lost 2 bases. Per the germline V gene, CDR1 is SGHTA and CDR2 is FQGNSA. The CDR3 sequence is CASSLVAAFGTVPYEQYF. CDR3 DNA: TGTGCCAGCAGCTTAGTAGCCGCATTTGGGACAGTGCCCTACGAGCAGTACTTC.

This sequence joins TRBV28 and TRBJ2-7, with D possibly matching TRBD2 (5 bases). The V end was cut by 4 bases, the J end by 5 bases, with 15 bases between. Germline V gene sequence: CDR1 MDHEN, CDR2 SYDVKM. The CDR3 is 14 amino acids. The CDR3 nucleotides read TGTGCCAGCAGTTCGCGGGTCGGGCGGAACGAGCAGTACTTC. Protein: CASSSRVGRNEQYF.

This clone occurred once. The chain joins TRBV28 to TRBJ1-2; D is unresolved. Trimming took off 6 bases at V and 0 bases at J, with 11 bases between the two ends. The germline CDR1 and CDR2 sequences are MDHEN and SYDVKM. The CDR3 is made up of 14 amino acids. The CDR3 DNA reads as TGTGCCAGCAGGTCGGCAGGTCCTAACTATGGCTACACCTTC. It codes for CASRSAGPNYGYTF.

CDR3 residues: CASSIMGAGGNIQYF. The CDR3 region has the DNA TGTGCCAGTAGTATTATGGGGGCGGGCGGGAACATTCAGTACTTC. V and J are TRBV19 and TRBJ2-4; D perhaps matches TRBD1 (6 bases). CDR1 is LNHDA, CDR2 SQIVND, per germline (reference sequence). V lost 3 bases to trimming and J lost 7 bases, with 16 bases between them. CDR3 length: 15 amino acids.

This chain connects TRBV28 to TRBJ2-6; D ambiguous. This CDR3 contains 14 residues. The V end lost 7 bases, the J end lost 4 bases, and 11 bases lay between the germline ends. Germline values: CDR1 MDHEN, CDR2 SYDVKM. This CDR3 is CASKSYAGANVLTF. Written as DNA, the CDR3 is TGTGCCAGCAAATCTTATGCCGGGGCCAACGTCCTGACTTTC.

The rearrangement uses TRBV19 and TRBJ2-5; 7 bases line up with TRBD2. The V gene's germline CDR1 is LNHDA and CDR2 SQIVND (reference sequence). CDR3 length: 14 amino acids. The trim removed 3 bases at V and 4 bases at J, leaving 5 bases unmatched. Here the CDR3 DNA reads TGTGCCAGTAGTATTTTCGGGAGGCCAGAGACCCAGTACTTC. As protein: CASSIFGRPETQYF.

This rearrangement joins TRBV5-1 to TRBJ2-5; D tentatively fits TRBD1 or TRBD2 (5 bases each). The CDR3 is 14 amino acids. Deletions cut 1 base from V and 5 bases from J, with 12 bases between. CDR1 SGHRS and CDR2 YFSETQ come from the germline V gene. DNA of the CDR3: TGCGCCAGCAGCTTGACGGGGTCAGGGGAGACCCAGTACTTC. This gives the protein CASSLTGSGETQYF.

The chain uses TRBV4-3 and TRBJ1-5, with a possible D match to TRBD1 (6 bases). The CDR3 consists of 20 residues. With 5 bases removed from V and 4 bases from J, the gap between germline ends came to 30 bases. Per the germline V gene, CDR1 is LGHNA and CDR2 is YSLEER. CDR3 protein: CASSKPKVTPGTKENQPQHF. The CDR3 region has the DNA TGCGCCAGCAGCAAACCGAAAGTAACTCCCGGGACAAAAGAGAATCAGCCCCAGCATTTT.

V gene TRBV5-1 combines with J gene TRBJ2-7, with D tentatively TRBD1 or TRBD2 (5 bases each). Trimming cost V 5 bases and J 2 bases, with 11 bases left between them. CDR1 is SGHRS and CDR2 is YFSETQ in the germline V gene. The CDR3 consists of 13 residues. The DNA for the CDR3 is TGCGCCAGCAGTCGGGACCCACCCTACGAGCAGTACTTC. Its translation: CASSRDPPYEQYF.

The chain couples TRBV27 to TRBJ1-6; D is uncertain. The CDR3 contains 13 residues. The V end lost 4 bases, the J end lost 5 bases, and 6 bases lay between the germline ends. The germline V gene has CDR1 MNHEY and CDR2 SMNVEV (reference sequence). The CDR3: CASSSSHNSPLHF. In nucleotides, the CDR3 is TGTGCCAGCAGTTCGAGCCATAATTCACCCCTCCACTTT.

The chain links TRBV11-2 to TRBJ1-1; possibly TRBD1 for D (6 bases). CDR1 is SGHAT, CDR2 FQNNGV, per germline. V lost 2 bases to trimming and J lost 2 bases, with 12 bases between them. The CDR3 consists of 15 residues. Here the CDR3 reads CASSLRGLSNTEAFF. As DNA, the CDR3 is TGTGCCAGCAGCTTACGGGGGCTCTCTAACACTGAAGCTTTCTTT.

The chain recombines TRBV30 with TRBJ2-7; TRBD1 matches 8 bases. The CDR3 runs 14 residues. J was trimmed by 4 bases and V by 3 bases; bases with no gene match: 8. The germline V gene has CDR1 GTSNPN and CDR2 SVGIG (reference sequence). For the CDR3, the DNA is TGTGCCTGGAGAAGGCGCCGACAGGGGTACGAGCAGTACTTC. Encoded protein: CAWRRRRQGYEQYF.

The rearrangement joins TRBV10-3 to TRBJ1-3; TRBD1 matches 8 bases. CDR3 length: 14 residues. V shed 11 bases and J 0 bases; nucleotides not matched to a gene: 6. Germline V gene lookup returns CDR1 ENHRY and CDR2 SYGVKD. The CDR3: CAVGQGLSGNTIYF. The CDR3 DNA is TGTGCCGTAGGACAGGGACTCTCTGGAAACACCATATATTTT.

The chain recombines TRBV9 with TRBJ2-3; 8 nucleotides align to TRBD2. This CDR3 region has 15 residues. Germline loops: CDR1 SGDLS, CDR2 YYNGEE. Trimming at V came to 4 bases and at J to 3 bases, leaving 7 bases not matched to a gene. This CDR3 reads CASSPWGLETDTQYF. CDR3 bases: TGTGCCAGCAGCCCCTGGGGACTAGAAACAGATACGCAGTATTTT.